Detailed here is one TCR beta chain. Its antigen is unknown. Around 10^5 TCR templates underwent assay in each sample. Libraries were prepared by immunoSEQ multiplex PCR; TCRdb keeps only in-frame clonotypes and omits some of them. Among 50,000 or so clones listed, under 98% were seen once. This sample is part of a study of siplizumab effects on memory and regulatory T cells. CDR1 is SGHTA, CDR2 FQGTGA, per germline. CDR3 size: 16 residues. Trimming cost V 1 base and J 1 base; bases outside gene matches: 2. General study results and limits: Naive T cells appeared more diverse than memory cells and seemed to be major alloresponse contributors. Phenotypic classification as naive or memory proved unattainable for roughly 80-97% of proliferating CD4+ or CD8+ clones. Unstimulated subsets contained matches for only a minor fraction of alloreactive clones.

Sequenced input: naive CD4+ T cells sorted from blood. The J gene is TRBJ2-3, the V gene TRBV7-3; 10 bases are shared with TRBD1. The clonotype comes from a human donor in good health. DNA for the CDR3: TGTGCCAGCAGCTTAATAGGGACAGGGGGCACAGATACGCAGTATTTT. Amino acid sequence: CASSLIGTGGTDTQYF.